This entry is about one TCR beta chain. Clones were read by immunoSEQ multiplex PCR, and TCRdb kept only the in-frame ones, dropping some. The table has around 700,000 clones, approximately 74% seen once. This sample is drawn from a study of shared clonotypes between healthy human individuals. V shed 0 bases and J shed 1 base, with 8 bases lying between them. CDR1 and CDR2 (germline): ENHRY, SYGVKD. The CDR3 sequence is 15 residues long. Sequencing was done on a sample of memory CD4+ T cells sorted from blood. Subset: CD45RA-negative fraction. The chain couples TRBV10-3 to TRBJ2-3; no definite D call. The sequence was collected from a woman aged 25 to 39 in good health. The CDR3 bases are TGTGCCATCAGTGAGTCAAGTCTCCGCACAGATACGCAGTATTTT. It translates to CAISESSLRTDTQYF.